The entry below describes one T cell receptor beta chain. Participant ages covered roughly 18 to 89 years across around 25 US areas. Cohort placement rested on clinical history that participants reported themselves. The data were taken from a study of blood T cell repertoires in COVID-19. Study overall: COVID-19 samples, acute and convalescent, were from the United States, Italy and Spain. Sources were T cells, B-cell-depleted T cells, or PBMCs; the material itself was cDNA or gDNA.

The CDR3 extends over 14 amino acids. Germline loops: CDR1 LNHDA, CDR2 SQIVND (reference sequence). The ends were cut back, 6 bases at V and 8 bases at J, with 16 bases in the middle. The repertoire was sequenced with immunoSEQ multiplex PCR; TCRdb's copy has only in-frame clones and lacks some. The sample shows about half a million clones, 70% to 90% of them seen only once. The specimen sequenced was PBMCs or T cells enriched from blood (not recorded which). V and J are TRBV19 and TRBJ1-4; D call uncertain. This TCR was sampled from a woman aged 55 to 70 who had recovered from COVID-19. The CDR3 DNA reads as TGTGCCAGTAGGGCAGGTAATACTCCCGAAAAACTGTTTTTT. Encoded protein: CASRAGNTPEKLFF.